What follows are 21 T cell receptor beta chains derived from one specimen sequenced in a study of blood T cell repertoires in COVID-19. Assay used: immunoSEQ multiplex PCR; TCRdb lists only in-frame clones, some missing. The sample records tens of thousands of clones, 80% to 90% being singletons. The specimen was peripheral blood. The receptors were gathered from a woman over 75 with active or convalescent COVID-19.

This clone was counted between two and nine times. The chain recombines TRBV19 with TRBJ1-1; a possible D gene is TRBD1 (5 bases). CDR1 and CDR2 from the germline V gene are LNHDA and SQIVND (reference sequence). The CDR3 is made up of 13 amino acids. V gave up 6 bases and J gave up 1 base, with 9 bases separating them. For the CDR3, the DNA is TGTGCCAGTAGCATCCAGGGGAACACTGAAGCTTTCTTT. Its protein is CASSIQGNTEAFF. Complete variable domain (other parts from reference TRBV19 and TRBJ1-1): DGGITQSPKYLFRKEGQNVTLSCEQNLNHDAMYWYRQDPGQGLRLIYYSQIVNDFQKGDIAEGYSVSREKKESFPLTVTSAQKNPTAFYLCASSIQGNTEAFFGQGTRLTVV.

The chain links TRBV5-1 to TRBJ2-2, with a weak D call TRBD1 (5 bases). CDR1 and CDR2 (germline): SGHRS, YFSETQ. V was pared by 3 bases and J by 0 bases, with 9 bases between. The CDR3 covers 15 residues. The CDR3 bases are TGCGCCAGCAGCTCCCCAGGGTCGAACACCGGGGAGCTGTTTTTT. Its protein is CASSSPGSNTGELFF. Looking up the rest from reference TRBV5-1 and TRBJ2-2 gives the full variable domain: KAGVTQTPRYLIKTRGQQVTLSCSPISGHRSVSWYQQTPGQGLQFLFEYFSETQRNKGNFPGRFSGRQFSNSRSEMNVSTLELGDSALYLCASSSPGSNTGELFFGEGSRLTVL.

The chain combines TRBV19 with TRBJ2-1; perhaps TRBD2 as D (5 bases). Germline values: CDR1 LNHDA, CDR2 SQIVND (reference sequence). The germline V and J ends were trimmed by 1 base and 0 bases, with 16 bases remaining between them. The CDR3 is 18 residues long. CDR3 sequence reads: CASSIVILEGSSYNEQFF. In DNA, the CDR3 is TGTGCCAGTAGTATAGTAATTCTTGAAGGGAGCTCCTACAATGAGCAGTTCTTC.

The chain combines TRBV7-2 with TRBJ1-6, with 11 bases matching TRBD1. J was trimmed by 10 bases and V by 3 bases; bases with no gene match: 8. This CDR3 region has 16 residues. Germline CDR1 SGHTA, CDR2 FQGNSA. The CDR3 coding sequence is TGTGCCAGCAGCTTCCGGACAGGGGGCGTCGGATCACCCCTCCACTTT. The encoded protein is CASSFRTGGVGSPLHF.

As regards this clone: The sample carries other DNA sequences with the same CDR3. V is TRBV18 and J is TRBJ1-4; D gene ambiguous. The V gene lost 3 bases and the J gene lost 0 bases, with 5 bases spanning the gap. Germline V gives CDR1 KGHSH, CDR2 LQKENI. There are 14 residues in the CDR3. This chain's CDR3 is CASSPGATNEKLFF. The DNA of the CDR3 is TGTGCCAGCTCACCCGGTGCAACTAATGAAAAACTGTTTTTT.

The chain joins TRBV27 to TRBJ1-4; 7 positions agree with TRBD1. This CDR3 is 15 amino acids long. V was pared by 6 bases and J by 6 bases, with 10 bases of the junction left unmatched. The V gene's germline CDR1 is MNHEY and CDR2 SMNVEV (reference sequence). The CDR3 DNA follows: TGTGCCAGCAGGACAGGGTCAGGGCAGCATGAAAAACTGTTTTTT. This sequence encodes CASRTGSGQHEKLFF.

V gene TRBV7-9 combines with J gene TRBJ2-2; 7 bases fit TRBD2. This CDR3 spans 15 amino acids. The junction had 4 bases not matched to a gene; V was cut back by 3 bases and J by 3 bases. Germline V gene lookup returns CDR1 SEHNR and CDR2 FQNEAQ (reference sequence). In nucleotides, the CDR3 is TGTGCCAGCAGCTTGGTCGCGGGAGACACCGGGGAGCTGTTTTTT. This codes for CASSLVAGDTGELFF.

The CDR3 spells CATGGQEDYEQYF. The CDR3 nucleotides are TGTGCCACCGGGGGACAGGAGGACTACGAGCAGTACTTC. This chain joins TRBV10-3 and TRBJ2-7; 8 bases line up with TRBD1. The CDR3 loop spans 13 amino acids. CDR1 and CDR2 (germline): ENHRY, SYGVKD. J gave up 3 bases and V 10 bases, and 8 bases lay outside the gene matches.

This chain connects TRBV9 to TRBJ2-3, with 10 bases matching TRBD2. This CDR3 is 16 amino acids long. Trimming cost V 3 bases and J 2 bases; bases outside gene matches: 6. Per germline, CDR1 SGDLS and CDR2 YYNGEE. CDR3 region: CASSEGLAAFTDTQYF. The CDR3 DNA reads as TGTGCCAGCAGCGAAGGACTAGCGGCCTTCACAGATACGCAGTATTTT.

CDR3 residues: CASSPRRGGTGELFF. The CDR3 DNA follows: TGTGCCAGCTCACCTCGCAGGGGTGGCACCGGGGAGCTGTTTTTT. The chain employs TRBV18 and TRBJ2-2; perhaps TRBD1 as D (6 bases). Per germline, CDR1 KGHSH and CDR2 LQKENI. The CDR3 is 15 amino acids. V lost 3 bases and J 4 bases, leaving 12 bases between the germline ends.

The chain carries TRBV21-1 and TRBJ2-1; the table's D call of TRBD2 was not tested on the DNA. TRBV21-1 is deemed a pseudogene. The CDR3 loop spans 11 amino acids. This CDR3 reads CASKTRSEQFF. CDR3 nucleotide sequence: TGTGCCAGCAAAACCCGGAGTGAGCAGTTCTTC.

J is TRBJ2-2 and V is TRBV19; TRBD2 agrees at 7 bases. Germline V lookup: CDR1 LNHDA, CDR2 SQIVND (reference sequence). The length of the CDR3 is 16 residues. The J segment lost 2 bases and the V segment lost 7 bases, leaving 10 bases of the junction unmatched. The CDR3 region is CASNPPSGANTGELFF. The CDR3 DNA follows: TGTGCCAGTAACCCACCTAGCGGAGCTAACACCGGGGAGCTGTTTTTT.

This clone was found a few times. The genes are TRBV6-2 or TRBV6-3 and TRBJ2-3, with 9 bases fitting TRBD2. This CDR3 spans 17 amino acids. CDR1 is MNHEY, CDR2 SVGEGT, per germline. Trimming removed 2 bases from V and 5 bases from J; junction bases left unmatched: 11. The CDR3, as DNA: TGTGCCAGCAGTTACGATGTTAGCGGGAGATCTCGAGATACGCAGTATTTT. It is translated as CASSYDVSGRSRDTQYF.

A single count supports this clone. This chain's CDR3 is CSVGQGGAEKLFF. In nucleotides, the CDR3 is TGCAGCGTTGGACAGGGGGGAGCTGAAAAACTGTTTTTT. This chain connects TRBV29-1 to TRBJ1-4; 9 bases line up with TRBD1. Germline values: CDR1 SQVTM, CDR2 ANQGSEA. This CDR3 region has 13 residues. With 4 bases clipped from V and 7 bases from J, the junction kept 4 bases outside the gene matches. Using reference TRBV29-1 and TRBJ1-4 for the parts outside the CDR3, the full variable domain is SAVISQKPSRDICQRGTSLTIQCQVDSQVTMMFWYRQQPGQSLTLIATANQGSEATYESGFVIDKFPISRPNLTFSTLTVSNMSPEDSSIYLCSVGQGGAEKLFFGSGTQLSVL.

The CDR3: CASTLQGRGYTF. The CDR3 coding sequence is TGTGCCAGCACCCTACAGGGACGGGGCTACACCTTC. The gene calls are TRBV12-3 or TRBV12-4 and TRBJ1-2; weak D call: TRBD1 (6 bases). The V gene lost 7 bases and the J gene lost 8 bases, with 14 bases spanning the gap. This CDR3 has 12 amino acids.

The V and J genes are TRBV11-2 and TRBJ2-6; TRBD1 aligns across 9 bases. J was trimmed by 3 bases and V by 4 bases; bases with no gene match: 13. Germline V gene sequence: CDR1 SGHAT, CDR2 FQNNGV. CDR3 length: 19 residues. The CDR3 coding sequence is TGTGCCAGCAGCTCCCGGGGGACAGGGTATCTGGGTGGGGCCAACGTCCTGACTTTC. Amino acid sequence: CASSSRGTGYLGGANVLTF.

The chain is built from TRBV18 and TRBJ1-2; the match to TRBD1 covers 9 bases. Germline assignment: CDR1 KGHSH and CDR2 LQKENI. V was clipped by 5 bases and J by 10 bases; unmatched bases: 17. CDR3 size: 16 residues. The CDR3 DNA follows: TGTGCCAGCTCAGAGGGACAGGGTCCCTCTATGAGTGACTACACCTTC. It translates to CASSEGQGPSMSDYTF.

This sequence joins TRBV5-6 and TRBJ2-5; the match to TRBD2 covers 9 bases. The V gene end was trimmed by 5 bases and the J gene end by 2 bases; junction bases not matched to a gene: 10. This CDR3 comprises 16 residues. Per germline, CDR1 SGHDT and CDR2 YYEEEE. The CDR3, as DNA: TGTGCCAGCAGGATCGGGACTAGCCTTGTTCAAGAGACCCAGTACTTC. It is translated as CASRIGTSLVQETQYF. Variable domain in full (rest from reference TRBV5-6 and TRBJ2-5): DAGVTQSPTHLIKTRGQQVTLRCSPKSGHDTVSWYQQALGQGPQFIFQYYEEEERQRGNFPDRFSGHQFPNYSSELNVNALLLGDSALYLCASRIGTSLVQETQYFGPGTRLLVL.

The V call is TRBV5-4, the J call TRBJ2-7; TRBD1 is a possible D gene (5 bases). Trimming shortened V by 0 bases and J by 6 bases, and 16 bases separated the two germline ends. This CDR3 has 15 residues. CDR1 is SGHNT and CDR2 is YYREEE in the germline V gene (reference sequence). CDR3 nucleotide sequence: TGTGCCAGCAGCTTGGGGTCAGGGAAGGGCCTCGAGCAGTACTTC. Encoded protein: CASSLGSGKGLEQYF.

This rearrangement joins TRBV6-6 to TRBJ2-3; 7 bases map to TRBD1. V was pared by 7 bases and J by 2 bases, with 9 bases of the junction left unmatched. The CDR3 sequence is 15 residues long. CDR1 MNHNY and CDR2 SVGAGI come from the germline V gene (reference sequence). The CDR3 DNA sequence: TGTGCCAGCACTCGATACAGGGGCAACACAGATACGCAGTATTTT. As protein: CASTRYRGNTDTQYF.

The V and J genes are TRBV5-1 and TRBJ2-2; D might be TRBD1 (6 bases). This CDR3 spans 13 amino acids. The V and J ends lost 2 bases and 5 bases respectively, with 7 bases between them. Germline-derived CDR1 and CDR2 are SGHRS and YFSETQ. CDR3 loop: CASSFDRTGELFF. DNA of the CDR3: TGCGCCAGCAGCTTTGACAGGACCGGGGAGCTGTTTTTT.